This record covers a single T cell receptor beta chain. Measured with immunoSEQ multiplex PCR; TCRdb has only the in-frame clones, and not every one. The table has some 120,000 clones, over 85% seen once. The germline CDR1 and CDR2 sequences are MNHEY and SVGAGI. Trimming shortened V by 9 bases and J by 6 bases, and 15 bases separated the two germline ends. CDR3 size: 14 residues. These data originate in a study of blood T cell repertoires in COVID-19. The sequence was collected from a man in his fifties or sixties with active COVID-19. The sequenced sample was peripheral blood. The rearrangement joins TRBV6-5 to TRBJ1-6, with a tentative D call TRBD1 (6 bases). This CDR3 reads CASHRGGPNSPLHF. The CDR3 nucleotides are TGTGCCAGTCATCGGGGGGGGCCTAATTCACCCCTCCACTTT.